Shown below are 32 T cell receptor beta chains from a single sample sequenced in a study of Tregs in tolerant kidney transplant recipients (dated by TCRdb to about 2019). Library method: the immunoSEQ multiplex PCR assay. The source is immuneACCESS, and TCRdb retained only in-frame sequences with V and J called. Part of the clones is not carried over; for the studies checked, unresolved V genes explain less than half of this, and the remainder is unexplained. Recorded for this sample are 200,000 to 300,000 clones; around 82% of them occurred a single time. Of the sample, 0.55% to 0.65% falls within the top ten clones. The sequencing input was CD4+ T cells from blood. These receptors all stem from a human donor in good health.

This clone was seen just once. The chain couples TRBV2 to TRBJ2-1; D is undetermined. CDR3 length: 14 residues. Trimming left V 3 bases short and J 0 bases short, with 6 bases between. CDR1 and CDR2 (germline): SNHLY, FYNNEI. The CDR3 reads CASSDRSSYNEQFF. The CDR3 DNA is TGTGCCAGCAGTGATAGGAGCTCCTACAATGAGCAGTTCTTC.

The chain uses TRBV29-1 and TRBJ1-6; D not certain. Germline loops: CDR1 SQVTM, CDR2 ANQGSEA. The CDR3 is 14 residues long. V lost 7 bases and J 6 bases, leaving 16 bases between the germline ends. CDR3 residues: CSAPEAQANSPLHF. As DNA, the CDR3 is TGCAGCGCCCCTGAAGCACAAGCTAATTCACCCCTCCACTTT.

This chain's CDR3 is CASSLGLASGELFF. The CDR3 coding sequence is TGCGCCAGCAGCCTGGGACTAGCGTCCGGGGAGCTGTTTTTT. V is TRBV5-1 and J is TRBJ2-2; 10 bases match TRBD2. This CDR3 has 14 amino acids. Germline loops: CDR1 SGHRS, CDR2 YFSETQ. J gave up 6 bases and V 4 bases, and 3 bases lay outside the gene matches.

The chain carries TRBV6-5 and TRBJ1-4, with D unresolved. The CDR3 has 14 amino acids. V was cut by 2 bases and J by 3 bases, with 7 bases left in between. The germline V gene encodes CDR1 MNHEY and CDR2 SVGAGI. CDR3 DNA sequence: TGTGCCAGCAGTTACGGGCGGTCTAATGAAAAACTGTTTTTT. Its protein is CASSYGRSNEKLFF.

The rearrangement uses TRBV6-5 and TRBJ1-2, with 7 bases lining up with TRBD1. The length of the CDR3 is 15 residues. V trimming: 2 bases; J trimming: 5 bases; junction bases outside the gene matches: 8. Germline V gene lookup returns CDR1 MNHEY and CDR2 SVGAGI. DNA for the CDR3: TGTGCCAGCAGTTACCCGACAGGGCGGGAGTATGGCTACACCTTC. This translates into CASSYPTGREYGYTF.

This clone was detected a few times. The CDR3, as DNA: TGTGCCAGCAGTTACCAAAACCAGCAGTACTTC. Translated: CASSYQNQQYF. The V gene is TRBV6-5, the J gene TRBJ2-7; D unclear. The germline V gene encodes CDR1 MNHEY and CDR2 SVGAGI. The CDR3 is made up of 11 amino acids. The V end lost 2 bases, the J end lost 8 bases, and 7 bases lay between the germline ends.

CDR3 residues: CASSPYGTLNQPQHF. CDR3 bases: TGTGCCAGCAGTCCATACGGGACACTCAATCAGCCCCAGCATTTT. The chain carries TRBV27 and TRBJ1-5, with TRBD1 as a possible D gene (6 bases). Germline V lookup: CDR1 MNHEY, CDR2 SMNVEV (reference sequence). With 5 bases removed from V and 3 bases from J, the gap between germline ends came to 14 bases. The CDR3 totals 15 residues.

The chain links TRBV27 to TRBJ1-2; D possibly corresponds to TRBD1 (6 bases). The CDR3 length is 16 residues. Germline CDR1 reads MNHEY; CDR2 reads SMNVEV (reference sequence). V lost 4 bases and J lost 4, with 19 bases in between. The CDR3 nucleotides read TGTGCCAGCAGTTCCTCCCCGGGGAGGGGGATCTATGGCTACACCTTC. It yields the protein CASSSSPGRGIYGYTF.

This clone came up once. The CDR3 region is CARSLARDKFITQYF. For the CDR3, the DNA is TGTGCCAGAAGCTTGGCCCGGGACAAGTTTATAACGCAGTATTTT. The chain carries TRBV5-3 and TRBJ2-3; tentatively, D is TRBD1 (6 bases). TRBV5-3 is an open reading frame, and its role is uncertain. Trimming removed 0 bases at V and 9 bases at J, with 17 bases between. CDR3 length: 15 amino acids.

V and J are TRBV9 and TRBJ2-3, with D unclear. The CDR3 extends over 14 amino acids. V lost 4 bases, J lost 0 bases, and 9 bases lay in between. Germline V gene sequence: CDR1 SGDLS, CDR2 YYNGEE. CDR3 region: CASSPQTSTDTQYF. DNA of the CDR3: TGTGCCAGCAGCCCTCAGACTAGCACAGATACGCAGTATTTT.

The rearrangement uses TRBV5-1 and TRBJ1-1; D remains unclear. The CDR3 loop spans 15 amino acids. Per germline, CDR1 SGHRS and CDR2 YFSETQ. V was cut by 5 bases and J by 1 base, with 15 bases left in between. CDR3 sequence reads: CASRQPERANTEAFF. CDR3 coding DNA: TGCGCCAGCAGACAACCAGAACGGGCGAACACTGAAGCTTTCTTT.

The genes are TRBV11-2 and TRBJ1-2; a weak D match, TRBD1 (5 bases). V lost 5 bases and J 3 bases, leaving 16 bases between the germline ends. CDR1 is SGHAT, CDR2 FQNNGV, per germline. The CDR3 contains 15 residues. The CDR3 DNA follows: TGTGCCAGCAGCCCAGGTCGGGGGGGACACTATGGCTACACCTTC. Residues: CASSPGRGGHYGYTF.

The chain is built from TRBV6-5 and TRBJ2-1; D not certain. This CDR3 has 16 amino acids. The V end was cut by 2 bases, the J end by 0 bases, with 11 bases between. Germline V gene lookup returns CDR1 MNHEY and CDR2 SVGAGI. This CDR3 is CASSYTFQSSYNEQFF. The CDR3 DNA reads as TGTGCCAGCAGTTACACCTTCCAAAGCTCCTACAATGAGCAGTTCTTC.

The CDR3 DNA reads as TGTGCCAGCAGGGCAACTAATGAAAAACTGTTTTTT. Protein sequence: CASRATNEKLFF. The J gene is TRBJ1-4, the V gene TRBV6-6; D call uncertain. This CDR3 contains 12 residues. Germline CDR1 MNHNY, CDR2 SVGAGI (reference sequence). The V and J ends lost 6 bases and 0 bases respectively, with 2 bases between them.

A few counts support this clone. The CDR3 DNA follows: TGCGCCAGCAGCCGGGGGGCGGTGGGGCTTCAAGAGACCCAGTACTTC. Translation: CASSRGAVGLQETQYF. This chain uses TRBV5-1 with TRBJ2-5, with D perhaps TRBD2 (7 bases). The CDR3 has 16 residues. V lost 4 bases and J 2 bases, leaving 18 bases between the germline ends. Germline loops: CDR1 SGHRS, CDR2 YFSETQ.

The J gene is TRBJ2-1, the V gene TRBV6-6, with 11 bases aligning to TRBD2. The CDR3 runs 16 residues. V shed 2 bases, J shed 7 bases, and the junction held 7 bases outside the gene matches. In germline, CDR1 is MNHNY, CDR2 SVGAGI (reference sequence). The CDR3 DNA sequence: TGTGCCAGCAGTTACCCCACTAGCGGGGGTGAAAATGAGCAGTTCTTC. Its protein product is CASSYPTSGGENEQFF.

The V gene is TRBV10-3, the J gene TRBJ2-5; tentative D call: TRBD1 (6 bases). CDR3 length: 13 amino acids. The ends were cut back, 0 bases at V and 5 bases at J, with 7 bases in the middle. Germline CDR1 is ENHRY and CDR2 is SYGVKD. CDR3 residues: CAISESRGETQYF. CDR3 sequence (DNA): TGTGCCATCAGTGAGTCTAGGGGGGAGACCCAGTACTTC.

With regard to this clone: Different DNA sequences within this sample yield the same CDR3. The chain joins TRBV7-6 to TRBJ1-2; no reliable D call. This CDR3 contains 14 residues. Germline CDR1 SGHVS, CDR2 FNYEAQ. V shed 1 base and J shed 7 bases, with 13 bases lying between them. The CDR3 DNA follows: TGTGCCAGCAGCTTAGGGGCGGGTGATGCTGGCTACACCTTC. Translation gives CASSLGAGDAGYTF.

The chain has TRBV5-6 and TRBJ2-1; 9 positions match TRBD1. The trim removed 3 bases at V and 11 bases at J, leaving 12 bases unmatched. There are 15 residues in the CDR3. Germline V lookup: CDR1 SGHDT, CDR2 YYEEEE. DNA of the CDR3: TGTGCCAGCAGCTGGGACAGGGAGGTTTGGAGCAAGCAGTTCTTC. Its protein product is CASSWDREVWSKQFF.

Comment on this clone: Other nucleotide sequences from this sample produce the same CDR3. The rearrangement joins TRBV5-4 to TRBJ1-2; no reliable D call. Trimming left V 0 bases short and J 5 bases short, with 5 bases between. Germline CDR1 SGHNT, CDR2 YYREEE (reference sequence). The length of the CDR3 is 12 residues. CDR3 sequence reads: CASSLDGYGYTF. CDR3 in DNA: TGTGCCAGCAGCTTGGATGGATATGGCTACACCTTC.

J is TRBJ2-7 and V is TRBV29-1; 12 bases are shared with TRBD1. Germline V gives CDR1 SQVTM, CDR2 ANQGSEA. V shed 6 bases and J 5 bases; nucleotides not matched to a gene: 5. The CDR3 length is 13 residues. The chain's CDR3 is CSVWDRGLNEQYF. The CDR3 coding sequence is TGCAGCGTGTGGGACAGGGGGCTGAACGAGCAGTACTTC.

CDR3 in DNA: TGTGCCAGCTCACCCCCCAGTTTAGAGACCCAGTACTTC. Residues: CASSPPSLETQYF. The J gene is TRBJ2-5, the V gene TRBV18; no firm D call. Trimming shortened V by 3 bases and J by 4 bases, and 9 bases separated the two germline ends. Germline V gene sequence: CDR1 KGHSH, CDR2 LQKENI. This CDR3 contains 13 residues.

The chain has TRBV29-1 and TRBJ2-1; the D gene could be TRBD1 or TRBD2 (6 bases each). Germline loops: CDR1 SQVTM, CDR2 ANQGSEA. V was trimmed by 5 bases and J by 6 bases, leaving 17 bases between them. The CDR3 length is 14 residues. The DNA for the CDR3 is TGCAGCGTTCCTCGGGGGCAGGCCCCCAATGAGCAGTTCTTC. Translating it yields CSVPRGQAPNEQFF.

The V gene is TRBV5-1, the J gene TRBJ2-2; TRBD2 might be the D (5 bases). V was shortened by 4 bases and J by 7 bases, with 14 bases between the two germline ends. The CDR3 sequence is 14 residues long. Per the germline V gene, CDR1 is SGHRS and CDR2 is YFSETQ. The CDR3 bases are TGCGCCAGCAGCCCGGGCCCGGAGGTCGGGGAGCTGTTTTTT. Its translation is CASSPGPEVGELFF.

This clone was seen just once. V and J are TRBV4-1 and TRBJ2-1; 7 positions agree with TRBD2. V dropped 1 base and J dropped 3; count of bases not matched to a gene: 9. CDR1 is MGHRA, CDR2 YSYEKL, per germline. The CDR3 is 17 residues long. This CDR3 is CASSQGAQRDLYNEQFF. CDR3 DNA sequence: TGCGCCAGCAGCCAAGGGGCCCAGCGGGACCTCTACAATGAGCAGTTCTTC.

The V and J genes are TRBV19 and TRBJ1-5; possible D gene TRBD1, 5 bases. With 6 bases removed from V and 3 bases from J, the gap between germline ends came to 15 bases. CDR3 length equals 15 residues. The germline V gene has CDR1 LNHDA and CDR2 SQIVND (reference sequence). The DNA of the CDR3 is TGTGCCAGTAGGAGAGACAGAAGTGACAATCAGCCCCAGCATTTT. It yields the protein CASRRDRSDNQPQHF.

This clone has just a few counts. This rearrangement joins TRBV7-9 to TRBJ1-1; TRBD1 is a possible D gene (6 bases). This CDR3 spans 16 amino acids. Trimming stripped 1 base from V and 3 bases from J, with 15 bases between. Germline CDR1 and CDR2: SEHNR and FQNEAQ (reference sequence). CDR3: CASSLEPRRGDTEAFF. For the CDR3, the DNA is TGTGCCAGCAGCTTAGAGCCACGCAGGGGAGACACTGAAGCTTTCTTT.

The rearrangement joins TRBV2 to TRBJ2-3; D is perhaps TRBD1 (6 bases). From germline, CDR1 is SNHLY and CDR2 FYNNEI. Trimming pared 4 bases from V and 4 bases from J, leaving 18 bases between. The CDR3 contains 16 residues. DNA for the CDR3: TGTGCCAGCAGTGCTCAGGGGCTCCCACGTCCAGATACGCAGTATTTT. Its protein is CASSAQGLPRPDTQYF.

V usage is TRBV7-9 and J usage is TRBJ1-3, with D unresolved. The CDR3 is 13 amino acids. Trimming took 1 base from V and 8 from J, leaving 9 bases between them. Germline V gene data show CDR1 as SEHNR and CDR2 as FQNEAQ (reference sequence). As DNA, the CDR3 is TGTGCCAGCAGCTTAGGCGGAAAGGACACCATATATTTT. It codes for CASSLGGKDTIYF. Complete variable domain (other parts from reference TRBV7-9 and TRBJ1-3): DTGVSQNPRHKITKRGQNVTFRCDPISEHNRLYWYRQTLGQGPEFLTYFQNEAQLEKSRLLSDRFSAERPKGSFSTLEIQRTEQGDSAMYLCASSLGGKDTIYFGEGSWLTVV.

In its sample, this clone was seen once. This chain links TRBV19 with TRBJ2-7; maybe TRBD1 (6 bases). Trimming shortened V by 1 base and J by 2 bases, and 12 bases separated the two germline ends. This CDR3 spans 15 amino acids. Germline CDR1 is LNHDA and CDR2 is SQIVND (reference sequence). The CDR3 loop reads CASSIAPGQTYEQYF. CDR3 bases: TGTGCCAGTAGTATAGCCCCCGGACAGACCTACGAGCAGTACTTC.

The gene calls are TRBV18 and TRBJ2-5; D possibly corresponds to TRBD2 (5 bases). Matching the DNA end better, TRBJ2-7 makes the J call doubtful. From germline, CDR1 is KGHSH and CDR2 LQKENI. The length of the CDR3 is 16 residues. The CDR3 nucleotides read TGTGCCAGCTCACCAAGAGGGTCCTTACTACCCTACGAGCAGTACTTC. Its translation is CASSPRGSLLPYEQYF.

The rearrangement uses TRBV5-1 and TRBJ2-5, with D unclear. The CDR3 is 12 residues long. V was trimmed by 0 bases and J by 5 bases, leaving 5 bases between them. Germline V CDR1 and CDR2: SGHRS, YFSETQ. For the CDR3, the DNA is TGCGCCAGCAGCTTGGATAGTGAGACCCAGTACTTC. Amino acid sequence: CASSLDSETQYF.